Shown below are 12 T cell receptor beta chains from a single sample sequenced in a study of human thymus T cells. The table came from immunoSEQ multiplex PCR; TCRdb's copy has only in-frame clones and leaves some out. The table lists tens of thousands of clones, about 93% of them singletons, with more than 0.1% in the top ten. The specimen was blood. All receptors come from a boy younger than two with a congenital heart defect but otherwise immunologically healthy.

The rearrangement links TRBV6-5 to TRBJ2-3, with 10 positions matching TRBD2. Germline CDR1 and CDR2: MNHEY and SVGAGI. With V trimmed by 0 bases and J by 4 bases, 4 bases remained unmatched. This CDR3 comprises 16 residues. The CDR3 reads CASSYSSGGAPDTQYF. The CDR3 DNA reads as TGTGCCAGCAGTTACTCAAGCGGGGGGGCCCCAGATACGCAGTATTTT.

The rearrangement links TRBV18 to TRBJ2-5, with 10 bases identical to TRBD1. Trimming cost V 4 bases and J 3 bases; bases outside gene matches: 2. Per the germline V gene, CDR1 is KGHSH and CDR2 is LQKENI. This CDR3 region has 14 residues. In DNA form, the CDR3 reads TGTGCCAGCTCACTCGGGACAGGGGAAGAGACCCAGTACTTC. Encoded protein: CASSLGTGEETQYF.

The rearrangement uses TRBV27 and TRBJ2-5, with unresolved D. Trimming took off 3 bases at V and 5 bases at J, with 10 bases between the two ends. CDR1 MNHEY and CDR2 SMNVEV come from the germline V gene (reference sequence). The CDR3 is 13 amino acids. CDR3 sequence: CASSLQDRETQYF. CDR3 coding DNA: TGTGCCAGCAGTTTGCAGGATAGGGAGACCCAGTACTTC.

The rearrangement uses TRBV4-3 and TRBJ2-1; 12 nucleotides match TRBD2. The CDR3 covers 18 residues. The germline V gene encodes CDR1 LGHNA and CDR2 YSLEER. After removal of 0 bases from V and 6 bases from J, the junction contained 9 bases not matched to a gene. The CDR3 nucleotides read TGCGCCAGCAGCCAAGAACTAGCGGGGGGCCCCCAGCTCAATGAGCAGTTCTTC. Translation: CASSQELAGGPQLNEQFF.

This clone was observed once. This chain uses TRBV28 with TRBJ2-2, with D tentatively TRBD2 (5 bases). The V end lost 3 bases, the J end lost 0 bases, and 8 bases lay between the germline ends. This CDR3 has 15 residues. The germline CDR1 and CDR2 sequences are MDHEN and SYDVKM. CDR3 in amino acids: CASSLGSANTGELFF. CDR3 bases: TGTGCCAGCAGTTTGGGGAGCGCGAACACCGGGGAGCTGTTTTTT. The variable domain in full, with the rest retrieved from reference TRBV28 and TRBJ2-2, is DVKVTQSSRYLVKRTGEKVFLECVQDMDHENMFWYRQDPGLGLRLIYFSYDVKMKEKGDIPEGYSVSREKKERFSLILESASTNQTSMYLCASSLGSANTGELFFGEGSRLTVL.

The chain uses TRBV4-3 and TRBJ1-2; no definite D call. Germline V gene lookup returns CDR1 LGHNA and CDR2 YSLEER. CDR3 length: 15 residues. The V gene lost 0 bases and the J gene lost 0 bases, with 8 bases spanning the gap. CDR3 nucleotide sequence: TGCGCCAGCAGCCAAGATCGATCTGCTAACTATGGCTACACCTTC. It codes for CASSQDRSANYGYTF.

The chain links TRBV9 to TRBJ1-2; D might be TRBD1 (6 bases). This CDR3 spans 14 amino acids. V was trimmed by 1 base and J by 2 bases, leaving 9 bases between them. Germline V gene data show CDR1 as SGDLS and CDR2 as YYNGEE. CDR3 in amino acids: CASSVNTGNYGYTF. The CDR3 DNA is TGTGCCAGCAGCGTAAATACAGGGAACTATGGCTACACCTTC.

The chain uses TRBV21-1 and TRBJ2-1; TRBD2 is the table's D call, not checked against the DNA. TRBV21-1 is flagged as a pseudogene. The CDR3 loop spans 17 amino acids. DNA of the CDR3: TGTGCCAGCAGCAAATCTCGGCGGGGGGGTTCCTACAATGAGCAGTTCTTC. Encoded protein: CASSKSRRGGSYNEQFF.

This sequence joins TRBV27 and TRBJ1-6; 10 nucleotides line up with TRBD1. Germline V gene data show CDR1 as MNHEY and CDR2 as SMNVEV (reference sequence). This CDR3 spans 21 amino acids. The trim removed 2 bases at V and 1 base at J, leaving 14 bases unmatched. The CDR3 DNA follows: TGTGCCAGCAGTTTAGTCTTTGGGGACAGGGGATTAAGGTCCTATAATTCACCCCTCCACTTT. It is translated as CASSLVFGDRGLRSYNSPLHF.

A word on this clone: Other DNA sequences from this sample encode an identical CDR3 as well. The J gene is TRBJ2-5, the V gene TRBV5-1; D unresolved. V lost 3 bases and J 2 bases, leaving 2 bases between the germline ends. The CDR3 is 11 residues long. Germline CDR1 SGHRS, CDR2 YFSETQ. The CDR3 sequence is CASSSQETQYF. DNA for the CDR3: TGCGCCAGCAGCTCACAAGAGACCCAGTACTTC.

The chain uses TRBV6-6 and TRBJ2-1; maybe TRBD2 (5 bases). The germline V gene has CDR1 MNHNY and CDR2 SVGAGI (reference sequence). The V gene lost 5 bases and the J gene lost 0 bases, with 11 bases spanning the gap. The CDR3 totals 15 residues. The CDR3 region is CASSGRGSSYNEQFF. Here the CDR3 DNA reads TGTGCCAGCAGTGGTCGGGGAAGCTCCTACAATGAGCAGTTCTTC.

V is TRBV6-1 and J is TRBJ2-3; the D is unclear. Between the trimmed V and J ends, which lost 2 bases and 6 bases, there was a span of 21 bases. This CDR3 region has 17 residues. Germline values: CDR1 MNHNS, CDR2 SASEGT. The CDR3, as DNA: TGTGCCAGCAGTGAAATTCCCGGAGACACCTCCGGGGATACGCAGTATTTT. It yields the protein CASSEIPGDTSGDTQYF.